This T cell receptor beta chain was sequenced for a study of read filtering for tumor transcriptome and immune sequencing. Study-wide background: IR-seq gave about 3.5 to 11 million TCR reads per sample; RNA-seq gave about 80 to 1,400. Study-wide results and limits: Correlation between methods rose after single-read clonotypes were removed. RNA-seq captured clonotypes less deeply and reliably than IR-seq.

This CDR3 spans 13 amino acids. Germline V gene lookup returns CDR1 WSHSY and CDR2 SAAADI. V lost 0 bases to trimming and J lost 6 bases, with 5 bases between them. This clonotype came up many times. Its antigen remains unidentified. This library used roughly 430 ng RNA and molecular barcoded adaptors spanning alpha/delta and beta/gamma chains. One entry per CDR3 protein, called by TCRdb with MiXCR from the reads. The table has 60,000 to 80,000 distinct CDR3 sequences, over 11% seen once. Source material: a population of CD138-negative cells sorted from bone marrow. This sequence joins TRBV10-2 and TRBJ2-2; D unresolved. The clonotype comes from a donor at least 40 years old with multiple myeloma. The CDR3 bases are TGCGCCAGCAGTGAGTCTTCCCCCGGGGAGCTGTTTTTT. Its protein is CASSESSPGELFF.